The TCR beta chain described here comes from a study of blood T cell repertoires in COVID-19. Germline CDR1 and CDR2: SGDLS and YYNGEE. V lost 3 bases and J lost 2; bases outside the gene matches: 8. This CDR3 spans 16 amino acids. Sequencing used immunoSEQ multiplex PCR; TCRdb keeps in-frame clones, though not all of them. The data show under 200,000 clones, 89% seen once. The chain links TRBV9 to TRBJ2-3, with TRBD2 matching over 8 bases. This clonotype was sampled from a woman aged 18 to 35 who had recovered from COVID-19. The sequenced sample was PBMCs or T cells enriched from blood (not recorded which). The DNA for the CDR3 is TGTGCCAGCAGCGCCCGGGGGGGGTTTAACACAGATACGCAGTATTTT. Translation gives CASSARGGFNTDTQYF. Full variable domain (missing parts from reference TRBV9 and TRBJ2-3): DSGVTQTPKHLITATGQRVTLRCSPRSGDLSVYWYQQSLDQGLQFLIQYYNGEERAKGNILERFSAQQFPDLHSELNLSSLELGDSALYFCASSARGGFNTDTQYFGPGTRLTVL.